This T cell receptor beta chain was obtained from a study of cytomegalovirus exposure and HLA in healthy donors. It was with 60 Vbeta and 13 Jbeta primers that the PCR ran. Repertoires were generated with immunoSEQ multiplex PCR, while TCRdb's copy carries only in-frame clones and drops some. This table has approximately 200,000 clones, around 86% appearing once. In regard to this clone: Its antigen is as yet unknown.

This CDR3 spans 13 amino acids. Trimming removed 8 bases from V and 3 bases from J, with 11 bases in between. Germline V gene lookup returns CDR1 MNHNY and CDR2 SVGAGI (reference sequence). General study results and limits: In a later analysis, HLA-associated beta chains showed higher expansion and lower generation probabilities than comparable chains. Earlier analysis yielded a pattern in which most TCR beta V segments were productive about 90% or about 30% of the time.

The sequence was collected from a woman aged 45-59 years in good health and CMV-seropositive. This chain connects TRBV6-6 to TRBJ1-3, with D perhaps matching TRBD1 (6 bases). Source material: PBMCs. CDR3 sequence: CASQGINGNTIYF. The CDR3 DNA reads TGTGCCAGCCAGGGGATAAATGGAAACACCATATATTTT.